What follows describes a single T cell receptor beta chain. This entry comes from a study of T-cell reconstitution after alpha-beta-depleted transplantation in children. Trimming stripped 5 bases from V and 2 bases from J, with 14 bases between. The CDR3 consists of 15 residues. Germline CDR1 LGHDT, CDR2 YNNKEL (reference sequence). Preparing the TCRbeta library involved the use of unique molecular identifiers. TCRdb independently ran MiXCR on the PCR reads; one entry per CDR3 protein. The sample records approximately 390,000 distinct CDR3 sequences, about a tenth being singletons. The sequence was obtained from a human donor who donated a stem cell graft to a child with acute myeloid leukemia. The chain employs TRBV3-1 and TRBJ2-3; D unresolved. This specimen consisted of PBMCs from the stem cell graft donor, obtained from the stem cell graft. The CDR3: CASSKTGEATDTQYF. CDR3 DNA: TGTGCCAGCAGCAAAACCGGCGAGGCCACAGATACGCAGTATTTT.